The source of this TCR beta chain is a study of long-term antiretroviral therapy in people with HIV. Broader study findings: Records did not include ART adherence, viral resistance or therapy changes. When set beside controls, HIV repertoires had CDR3 length ranges that were narrower. Diversity increased after ART yet remained lower than in transplant donor controls.

Researchers ran immunoSEQ v3.0 at survey level. Assay used: immunoSEQ multiplex PCR; TCRdb lists only in-frame clones, some missing. The sample holds some 16,000 clones, more than 75% seen once. On this clone: Its antigen remains unidentified.

This CDR3 spans 16 amino acids. The V and J ends lost 5 bases and 5 bases respectively, with 19 bases between them. Germline lookup yields CDR1 SGHAT and CDR2 FQNNGV. Until DNA extraction, the samples held between roughly 1-10 million cryopreserved PBMC. The sequenced sample was unsorted PBMCs, obtained 0.7 years before starting antiretroviral therapy. The source of this sequence is a man aged 50 or older with HIV. This chain connects TRBV11-2 to TRBJ2-1; possible D gene TRBD2, 6 bases. This chain's CDR3 is CASSQVPDYANNEQFF. The CDR3 bases are TGTGCCAGCAGCCAGGTCCCGGACTATGCGAACAATGAGCAGTTCTTC.